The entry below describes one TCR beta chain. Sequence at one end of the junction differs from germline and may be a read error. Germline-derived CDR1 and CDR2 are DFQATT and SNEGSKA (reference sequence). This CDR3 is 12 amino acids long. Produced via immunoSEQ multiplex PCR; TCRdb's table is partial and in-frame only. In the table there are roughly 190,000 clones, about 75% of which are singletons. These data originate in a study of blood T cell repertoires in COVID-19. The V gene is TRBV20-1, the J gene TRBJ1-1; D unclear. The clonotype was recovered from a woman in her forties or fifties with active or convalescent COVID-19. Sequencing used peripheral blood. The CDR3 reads CSASRENSEAFF. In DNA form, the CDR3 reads TGCAGTGCTAGTAGGGAGAACTCTGAAGCTTTCTTT.